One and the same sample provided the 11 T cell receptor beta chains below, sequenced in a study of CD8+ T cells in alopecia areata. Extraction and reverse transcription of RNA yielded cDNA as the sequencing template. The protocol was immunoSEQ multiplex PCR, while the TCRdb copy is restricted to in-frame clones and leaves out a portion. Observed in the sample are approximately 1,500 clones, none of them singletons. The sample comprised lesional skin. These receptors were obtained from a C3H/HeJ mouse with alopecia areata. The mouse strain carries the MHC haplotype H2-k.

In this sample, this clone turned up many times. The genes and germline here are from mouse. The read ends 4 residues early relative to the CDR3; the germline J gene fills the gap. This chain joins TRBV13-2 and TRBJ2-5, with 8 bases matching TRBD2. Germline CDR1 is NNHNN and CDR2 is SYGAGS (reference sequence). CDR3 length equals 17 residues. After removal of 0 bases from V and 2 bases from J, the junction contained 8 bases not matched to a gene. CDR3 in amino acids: CASGDAGAGGIQDTQYF. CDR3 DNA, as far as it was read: TGTGCCAGCGGTGATGCAGGGGCTGGGGGGATCCAAGAC.

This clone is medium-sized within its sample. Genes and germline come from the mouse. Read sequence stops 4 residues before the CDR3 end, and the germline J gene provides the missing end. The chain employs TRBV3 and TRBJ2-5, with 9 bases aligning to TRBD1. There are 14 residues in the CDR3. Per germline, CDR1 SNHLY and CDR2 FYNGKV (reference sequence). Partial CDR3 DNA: TGTGCCAGCAGCTTAGGGGACAGGGAAGAC. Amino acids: CASSLGDRED. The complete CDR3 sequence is CASSLGDREDTQYF.

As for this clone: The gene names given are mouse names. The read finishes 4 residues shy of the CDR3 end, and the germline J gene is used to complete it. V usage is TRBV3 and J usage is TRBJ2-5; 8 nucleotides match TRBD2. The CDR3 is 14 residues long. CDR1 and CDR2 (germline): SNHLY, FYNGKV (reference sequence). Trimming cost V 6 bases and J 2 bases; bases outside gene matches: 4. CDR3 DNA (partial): TGTGCCAGCAGTATTTGGGGGGGCCAAGAC. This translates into CASSIWGGQD. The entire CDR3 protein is CASSIWGGQDTQYF.

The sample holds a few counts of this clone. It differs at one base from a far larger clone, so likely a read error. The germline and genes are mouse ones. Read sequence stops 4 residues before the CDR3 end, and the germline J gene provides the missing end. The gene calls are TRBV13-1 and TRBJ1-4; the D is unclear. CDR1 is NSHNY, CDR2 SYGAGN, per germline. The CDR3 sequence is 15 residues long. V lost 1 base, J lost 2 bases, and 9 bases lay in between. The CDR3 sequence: CASSDRQVSNERLFF. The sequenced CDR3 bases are TGTGCCAGCAGTGATCGGCAGGTCTCCAACGAA.

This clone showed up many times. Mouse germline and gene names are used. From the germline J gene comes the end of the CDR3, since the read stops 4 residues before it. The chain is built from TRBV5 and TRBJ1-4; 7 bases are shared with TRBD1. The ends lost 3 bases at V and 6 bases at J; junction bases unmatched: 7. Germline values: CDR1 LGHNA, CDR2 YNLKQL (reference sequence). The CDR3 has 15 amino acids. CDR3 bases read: TGTGCCAGCAGCCACGGACAGGAGTCCGACGAA. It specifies CASSHGQESDE. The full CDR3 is CASSHGQESDERLFF.

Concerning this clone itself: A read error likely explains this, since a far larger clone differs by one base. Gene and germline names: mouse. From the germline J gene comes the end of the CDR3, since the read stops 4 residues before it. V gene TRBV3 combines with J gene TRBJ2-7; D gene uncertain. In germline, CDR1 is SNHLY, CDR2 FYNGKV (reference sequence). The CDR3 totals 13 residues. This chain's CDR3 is CASSIMVLYEQYF. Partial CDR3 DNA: TGTGCCAGCAGTATAATGGTTCTGTAT. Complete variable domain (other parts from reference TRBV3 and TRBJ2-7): GPKVLQIPSHQIIDMGQMVTLNCDPVSNHLYFYWYKQILGQQMEFLVNFYNGKVMEKSKLFKDQFSVERPDGSYFTLKIQPTALEDSAVYFCASSIMVLYEQYFGPGTRLTVL.

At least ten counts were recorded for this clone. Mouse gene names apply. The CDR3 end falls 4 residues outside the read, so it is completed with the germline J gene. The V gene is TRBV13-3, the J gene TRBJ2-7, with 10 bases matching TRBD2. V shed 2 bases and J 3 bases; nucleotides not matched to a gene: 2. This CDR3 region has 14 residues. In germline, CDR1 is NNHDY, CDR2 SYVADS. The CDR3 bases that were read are TGTGCCAGCAGTGAGAGGACTGGGGGCTAT. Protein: CASSERTGGY. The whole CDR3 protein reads CASSERTGGYEQYF.

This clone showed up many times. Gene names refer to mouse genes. The sequenced part of the CDR3 DNA is TGTGCCAGCAGCTTAAATCAAAAC. This encodes CASSLNQN. The full CDR3 protein is CASSLNQNTLYF. The V and J genes are TRBV13-1 and TRBJ2-4; D is uncertain. With the read ending 4 residues before the CDR3 end, the germline J gene is used to fill in that end. With 5 bases removed from V and 2 bases from J, the gap between germline ends came to 6 bases. CDR1 NSHNY and CDR2 SYGAGN come from the germline V gene. The CDR3 covers 12 residues.

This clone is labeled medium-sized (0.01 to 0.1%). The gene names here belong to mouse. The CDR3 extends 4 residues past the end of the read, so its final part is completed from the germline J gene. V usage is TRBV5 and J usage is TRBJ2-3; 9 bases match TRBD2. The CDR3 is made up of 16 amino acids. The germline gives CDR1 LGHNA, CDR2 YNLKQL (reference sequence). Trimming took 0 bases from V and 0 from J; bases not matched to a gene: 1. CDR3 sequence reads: CASSQDGGASAETLYF. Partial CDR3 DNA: TGTGCCAGCAGCCAAGATGGGGGGGCTAGTGCAGAA.

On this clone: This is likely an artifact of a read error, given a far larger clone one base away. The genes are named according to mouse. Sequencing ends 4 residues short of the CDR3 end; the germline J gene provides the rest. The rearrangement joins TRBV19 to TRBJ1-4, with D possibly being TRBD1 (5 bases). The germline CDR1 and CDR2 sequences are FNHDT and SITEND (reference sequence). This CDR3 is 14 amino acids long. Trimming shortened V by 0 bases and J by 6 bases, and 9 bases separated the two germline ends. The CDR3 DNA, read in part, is TGTGCCAGCAGTATAGTGGCCAGGGACGAA. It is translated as CASSIVARDE. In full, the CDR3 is CASSIVARDERLFF. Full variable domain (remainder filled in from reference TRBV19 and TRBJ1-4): GGIITQTPKFLIGQEGQKLTLKCQQNFNHDTMYWYRQDSGKGLRLIYYSITENDLQKGDLSEGYDASREKKSSFSLTVTSAQKNEMAVFLCASSIVARDERLFFGHGTKLSVL.

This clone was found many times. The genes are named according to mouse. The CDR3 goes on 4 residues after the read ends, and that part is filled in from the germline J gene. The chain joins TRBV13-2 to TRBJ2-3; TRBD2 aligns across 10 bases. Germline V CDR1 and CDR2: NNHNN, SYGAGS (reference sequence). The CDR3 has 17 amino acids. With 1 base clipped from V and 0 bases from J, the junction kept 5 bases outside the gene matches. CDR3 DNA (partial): TGTGCCAGCGGTGATACACTGGGGGGGAAAAGTGCAGAA. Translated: CASGDTLGGKSAE. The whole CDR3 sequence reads CASGDTLGGKSAETLYF.